The T cell receptor (beta chain) described here comes from a study of shared clonotypes between healthy human individuals. Overall study context: Every donor yielded three CD4 naive, three CD4 memory, two CD8 naive and one CD8 memory plate.

Methods used by the authors: ImmunoSEQ sequences covered only the junction and lacked quality scores; filtering therefore differed. The data were produced by immunoSEQ multiplex PCR, yet TCRdb's version contains in-frame clones alone and is incomplete. The V and J calls and clone size come from that table; D and trimming were worked out from the DNA. The repertoire holds fewer than 1.8 million clones, with approximately 98.5% as singletons. Concerning this clone: Its antigen remains unknown.

Study-wide results and caveats: Approximately 5.3% was the fraction of naive CD4 clonotypes found shared across a few donors. All-four-donor shared clonotypes had higher generation probabilities than non-shared clonotypes did.

Germline lookup yields CDR1 KGHSH and CDR2 LQKENI. Trimming cost V 3 bases and J 7 bases; bases outside gene matches: 10. The CDR3 has 17 amino acids. This chain links TRBV18 with TRBJ2-2, with 11 nucleotides matching TRBD2. Sequencing used naive CD4+ T cells sorted from blood. Indicated subset: CD45RA+ positively selected. The clonotype was recovered from a young man in good health. The CDR3 region has the DNA TGTGCCAGCTCACCTAGGCCGGCTAGCGGGAGGAGCGGGGAGCTGTTTTTT. As protein: CASSPRPASGRSGELFF.